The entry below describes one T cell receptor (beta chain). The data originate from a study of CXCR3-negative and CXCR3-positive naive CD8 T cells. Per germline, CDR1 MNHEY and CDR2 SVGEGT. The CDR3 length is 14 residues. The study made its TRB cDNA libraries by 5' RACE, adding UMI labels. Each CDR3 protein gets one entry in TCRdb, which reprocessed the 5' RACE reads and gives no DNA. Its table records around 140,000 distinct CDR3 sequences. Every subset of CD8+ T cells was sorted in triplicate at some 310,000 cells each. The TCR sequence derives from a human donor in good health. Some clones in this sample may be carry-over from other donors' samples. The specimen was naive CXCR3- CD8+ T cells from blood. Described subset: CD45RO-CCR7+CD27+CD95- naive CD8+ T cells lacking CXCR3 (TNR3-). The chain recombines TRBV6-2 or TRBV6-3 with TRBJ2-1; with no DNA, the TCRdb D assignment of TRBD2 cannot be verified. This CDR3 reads CASSYSAGGNEQFF.